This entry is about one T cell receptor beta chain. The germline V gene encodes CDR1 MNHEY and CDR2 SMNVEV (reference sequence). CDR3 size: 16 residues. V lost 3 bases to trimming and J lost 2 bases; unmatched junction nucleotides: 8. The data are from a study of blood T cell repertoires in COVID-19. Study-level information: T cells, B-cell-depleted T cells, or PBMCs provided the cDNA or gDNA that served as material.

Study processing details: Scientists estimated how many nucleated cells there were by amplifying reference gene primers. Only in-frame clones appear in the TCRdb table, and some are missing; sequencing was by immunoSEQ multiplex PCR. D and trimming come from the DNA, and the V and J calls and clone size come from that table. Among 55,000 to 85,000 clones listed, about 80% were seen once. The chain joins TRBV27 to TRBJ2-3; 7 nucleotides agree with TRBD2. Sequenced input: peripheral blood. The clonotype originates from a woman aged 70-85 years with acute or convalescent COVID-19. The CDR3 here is CASSFRLAEITDTQYF. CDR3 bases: TGTGCCAGCAGTTTTAGGCTAGCGGAAATCACAGATACGCAGTATTTT.